This paragraph covers one T cell receptor (beta chain) sequence. Its antigen is not identified. Libraries were prepared by immunoSEQ multiplex PCR; TCRdb keeps only in-frame clonotypes and omits some of them. This sample has about 2 million clones; 85% to 95% occur once, and the top ten carry approximately 0.13%. The data stem from a study of shared clonotypes between healthy human individuals. Study-level information: CD4 naive cells filled three plates per donor, CD4 memory three, CD8 naive two and CD8 memory one.

The study enrolled healthy HIV-negative adults without recent acute infections or vaccinations as donors. Study results and caveats: The sampled material consisted only of blood, and tissue repertoires are likely to differ. It was the few donors that limited the genetic and exposure-history diversity represented.

The germline V gene has CDR1 MNHEY and CDR2 SVGAGI. CDR3 size: 14 residues. J was trimmed by 5 bases and V by 6 bases; bases with no gene match: 8. The clonotype comes from a man younger than 35 in good health. The chain is built from TRBV6-5 and TRBJ2-7, with 9 bases identical to TRBD1. What was sequenced was naive CD4+ T cells sorted from blood. Subset denoted: CD45RA+ positively selected. CDR3 residues: CASSRGTGFHEQYF. The CDR3 DNA sequence: TGTGCCAGCAGCCGCGGGACAGGGTTCCACGAGCAGTACTTC.